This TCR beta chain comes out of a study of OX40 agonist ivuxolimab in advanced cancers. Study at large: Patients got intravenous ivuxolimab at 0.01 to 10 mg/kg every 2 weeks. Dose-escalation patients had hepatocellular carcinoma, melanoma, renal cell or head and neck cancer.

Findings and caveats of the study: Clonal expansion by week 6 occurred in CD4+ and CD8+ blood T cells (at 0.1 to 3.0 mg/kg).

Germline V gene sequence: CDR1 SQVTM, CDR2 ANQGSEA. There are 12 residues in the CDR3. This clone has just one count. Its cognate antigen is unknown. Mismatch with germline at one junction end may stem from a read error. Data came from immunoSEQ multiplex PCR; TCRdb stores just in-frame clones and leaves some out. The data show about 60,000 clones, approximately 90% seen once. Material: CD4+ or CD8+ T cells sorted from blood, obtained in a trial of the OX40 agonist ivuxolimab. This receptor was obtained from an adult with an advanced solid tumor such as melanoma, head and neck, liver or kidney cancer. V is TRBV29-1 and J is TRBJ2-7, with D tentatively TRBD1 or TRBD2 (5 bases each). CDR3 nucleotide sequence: TGCAGCGTTGAAGCGTTCGGGACCCAAAGAGACTTC. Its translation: CSVEAFGTQRDF.